The 2 T cell receptor beta chains below were found in one sample sequenced in a study of cytomegalovirus exposure and HLA in healthy donors (dated by TCRdb to the late 2010s). Library preparation employed the immunoSEQ multiplex PCR assay. TCRdb re-hosts the immuneACCESS table, in-frame sequences only. Its copies lack some clones; in the studies checked, an unresolved V gene accounts for under half of them, and the cause for the rest is not known. The table for this sample lists approximately 210,000 clones; roughly 82% of them were counted only once. The biggest ten clones account for roughly 1.5% of the sample. Sequenced: PBMCs. The origin of the receptors is a woman between 18 and 29 years old in good health and CMV-seronegative.

This rearrangement joins TRBV6-1 to TRBJ1-5, with D possibly being TRBD1 (5 bases). Germline V gene sequence: CDR1 MNHNS, CDR2 SASEGT. The CDR3 loop spans 13 amino acids. V lost 3 bases and J 4 bases, leaving 7 bases between the germline ends. CDR3 DNA sequence: TGTGCCAGCAGTGACAGGGAAAATCAGCCCCAGCATTTT. Translated: CASSDRENQPQHF.

The rearrangement joins TRBV6-1 to TRBJ1-1, with 10 positions matching TRBD1. Trimming cost V 7 bases and J 0 bases; bases outside gene matches: 5. Germline values: CDR1 MNHNS, CDR2 SASEGT. The CDR3 loop spans 15 amino acids. The chain's CDR3 is CASILTGGLNTEAFF. CDR3 nucleotides: TGTGCCAGCATTCTGACAGGGGGCTTGAACACTGAAGCTTTCTTT.